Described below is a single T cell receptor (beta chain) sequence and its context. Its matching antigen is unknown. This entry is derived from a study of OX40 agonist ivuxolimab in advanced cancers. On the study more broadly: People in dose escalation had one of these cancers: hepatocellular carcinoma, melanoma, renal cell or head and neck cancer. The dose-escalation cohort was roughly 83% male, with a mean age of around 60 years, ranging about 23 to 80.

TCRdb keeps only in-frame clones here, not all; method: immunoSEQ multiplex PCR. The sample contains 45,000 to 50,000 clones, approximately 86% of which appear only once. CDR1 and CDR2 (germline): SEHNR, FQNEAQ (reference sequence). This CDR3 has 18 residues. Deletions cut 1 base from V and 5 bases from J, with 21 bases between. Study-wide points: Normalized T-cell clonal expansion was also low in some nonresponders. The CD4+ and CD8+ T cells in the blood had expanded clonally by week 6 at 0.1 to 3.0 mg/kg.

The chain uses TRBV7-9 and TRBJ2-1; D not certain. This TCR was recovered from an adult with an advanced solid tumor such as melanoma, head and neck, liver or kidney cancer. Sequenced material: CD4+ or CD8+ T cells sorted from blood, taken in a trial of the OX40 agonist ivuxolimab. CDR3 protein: CASSLVDLFHLSDNEQFF. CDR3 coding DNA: TGTGCCAGCAGCTTAGTGGACCTGTTCCACCTATCGGACAATGAGCAGTTCTTC.